This T cell receptor beta chain comes out of a study of T cell repertoires in cytomegalovirus infection (dated by TCRdb to 2018 to 2020). For the wider study: Donor HLA type was relevant to the analysis, because carriage of CMV infection together with the matching HLA type was indicated by public TCR beta signatures. Broader findings and caveats from the paper: In the ex vivo response, HLA-C-restricted CMV-specific TCR beta clonotypes were dominant, and in two of eight donors the single most frequent clonotype came from this HLA-C-restricted group. Cumulative frequency of public TCR beta family members discriminated carriers of CMV infection plus the relevant HLA type in this cohort and an independent approximately 350-donor cohort.

TCRdb lists the instrument as Illumina HiSeq 1500. TCRdb handled the public reads itself, with Q25 trimming in fastp and clone calling in MiXCR, and kept productive beta chains. Rows merge per CDR3 protein into single entries with the most common DNA and genes. Here the sample has about 100,000 distinct CDR3 sequences; more than 20% occur a single time. The top ten hold around 42% of the sample. The CDR3 sequence holds 14 residues, the cysteine and phenylalanine included. Just CDR3 DNA is preserved here, 42 bases in frame from base 1. Trimming leaves V shorter by 5 bases and J shorter by 9 bases, with the junction holding 6 bases beyond the gene matches. Only a few counts were recorded for this clonotype. The target of this receptor is not known. Per-nucleotide qualities are absent, and no much larger clonotype sits a single base away.

This sequence originates from a human donor in good health (CMV status not recorded). Some clones in this sample may be carry-over from other donors' samples. The rearrangement joined TRBV12-3 or TRBV12-4 to TRBJ1-6; the junction holds 8 bases that match TRBD1. Sequenced input: CD8+ T cells from PBMCs. The CDR3 corresponds to CASSTGTGFSPLHF. Read as DNA, the sequence is TGTGCCAGCAGTACCGGGACAGGATTTTCACCCCTCCACTTT.